The 32 T cell receptor beta chains listed next were all sequenced from one sample in a study of vaccination effects on CD4 cells after COVID-19. Pools of viral peptides were used by the ViraFEST assay to expand antigen-specific CD4+ T cells ahead of sequencing. Cells that had been cultured for about 10 days were the source of isolated CD4+ T cells. In the vaccine recipients, nucleocapsid antibodies were negative and there was no prior SARS-CoV-2 infection. TCRdb's table, derived via immunoSEQ multiplex PCR, lists solely in-frame clones and lacks some. Among around 25,000 clones, 65% to 80% were seen once, and the ten largest hold about a tenth. No antigen is known for these receptors. The sequencing here drew on CD4+ T cells from PBMCs cultured with HCoV-NL63 spike peptides, taken before COVID-19 vaccination. These receptors all stem from a human donor who received a COVID-19 vaccine.

This clone showed up just once. The chain couples TRBV7-8 to TRBJ1-2; 9 bases fit TRBD1. Germline V CDR1 and CDR2: SGHVS, FQNEAQ. The CDR3 length is 15 residues. Losses at the gene ends were 5 bases for V and 3 bases for J; bases not matched to a gene: 7. CDR3 in DNA: TGTGCCAGCAGCCTAAGGGACAGGGCGGACTATGGCTACACCTTC. Translated, it gives CASSLRDRADYGYTF.

The chain employs TRBV9 and TRBJ1-2; D unresolved. Germline V CDR1 and CDR2: SGDLS, YYNGEE. Trimming took 0 bases from V and 4 from J, leaving 10 bases between them. CDR3 length equals 14 residues. The CDR3 here is CASSVEREGYGYTF. The CDR3 nucleotides read TGTGCCAGCAGCGTAGAACGAGAAGGCTATGGCTACACCTTC.

This rearrangement joins TRBV21-1 to TRBJ2-3; the table calls TRBD1, which could not be checked here. TRBV21-1 is given as a pseudogene. CDR3 size: 18 residues. CDR3 residues: CASSEKKRRDRGPDTQYF. CDR3 in DNA: TGTGCCAGCAGCGAAAAAAAGCGCCGGGACAGGGGGCCAGATACGCAGTATTTT.

The V gene is TRBV6-4, the J gene TRBJ2-2; 10 bases fit TRBD2. Germline CDR1 is MRHNA and CDR2 is SNTAGT. Trimming cost V 4 bases and J 4 bases; bases outside gene matches: 3. The CDR3 consists of 15 residues. CDR3 nucleotides: TGTGCCAGCAGTGCGACTAGCGGGTTCACCGGGGAGCTGTTTTTT. Translating gives CASSATSGFTGELFF.

This clone appeared once. This chain uses TRBV29-1 with TRBJ1-2, with unresolved D. This CDR3 has 13 amino acids. Germline CDR1 reads SQVTM; CDR2 reads ANQGSEA. V lost 4 bases and J lost 3, with 12 bases in between. The CDR3 spells CSVGRRGHYGYTF. CDR3 nucleotides: TGCAGCGTTGGCCGCCGCGGACACTATGGCTACACCTTC.

The chain uses TRBV6-2 or TRBV6-3 and TRBJ1-5, with D possibly TRBD1 on 6 matching bases. CDR3 length equals 14 residues. V lost 3 bases and J lost 7, with 13 bases in between. Germline values: CDR1 MNHEY, CDR2 SVGEGT. The CDR3: CASSYTGLGQPQHF. For the CDR3, the DNA is TGTGCCAGCAGTTATACAGGGTTGGGCCAGCCCCAGCATTTT.

The chain combines TRBV11-2 with TRBJ2-7; 11 bases match TRBD2. V shed 5 bases, J shed 7 bases, and the junction held 16 bases outside the gene matches. The germline V gene has CDR1 SGHAT and CDR2 FQNNGV. The CDR3 runs to 17 residues. Written as DNA, the CDR3 is TGTGCCAGCAGCCCCCAGCGCCTTACTAGCGGGAGAGTTGAGCAGTACTTC. It codes for CASSPQRLTSGRVEQYF.

This clone has more than one count but fewer than ten. The chain uses TRBV3-1 (or the pseudogene TRBV3-2) and TRBJ1-5; TRBD1 matches at 9 bases. The CDR3 sequence is 15 residues long. V lost 2 bases and J lost 6; bases outside the gene matches: 5. From germline, CDR1 is LGHDT and CDR2 YNNKEL (reference sequence). Here the CDR3 DNA reads TGTGCCAGCAGCCAAAAGGGGACAGGGCCTCAGCCCCAGCATTTT. It is translated as CASSQKGTGPQPQHF.

The chain recombines TRBV3-1 (or the pseudogene TRBV3-2) with TRBJ2-1; 12 nucleotides match TRBD2. Germline values: CDR1 LGHDT, CDR2 YNNKEL (reference sequence). The CDR3 extends over 17 amino acids. Trimming at V came to 4 bases and at J to 6 bases, leaving 10 bases not matched to a gene. This CDR3 is CASSLRLAGVRGNEQFF. As DNA, the CDR3 is TGTGCCAGCAGCCTCCGACTAGCGGGGGTCCGGGGCAATGAGCAGTTCTTC.

The chain employs TRBV11-2 and TRBJ1-1; TRBD1 matches 7 bases. Germline assignment: CDR1 SGHAT and CDR2 FQNNGV. Trimming took 5 bases from V and 1 from J; bases not matched to a gene: 7. The CDR3 contains 15 residues. CDR3 DNA sequence: TGTGCCAGCAGCCAAACAGCAGGGGGGAACACTGAAGCTTTCTTT. Its protein product is CASSQTAGGNTEAFF.

A single count supports this clone. This chain joins TRBV2 and TRBJ1-4; D ambiguous. Trimming took off 6 bases at V and 4 bases at J, with 18 bases between the two ends. CDR1 is SNHLY and CDR2 is FYNNEI in the germline V gene. The CDR3 is 16 residues long. Here the CDR3 DNA reads TGTGCCAGCAGCCCCCCTGGCAGCCGTTATAATGAAAAACTGTTTTTT. Amino acid sequence: CASSPPGSRYNEKLFF.

This chain connects TRBV5-1 to TRBJ2-7, with D perhaps TRBD1 (5 bases). CDR3 length equals 17 residues. Germline assignment: CDR1 SGHRS and CDR2 YFSETQ. Trimming removed 2 bases from V and 5 bases from J, with 23 bases in between. The chain's CDR3 is CASSFSKMGRAPDEQYF. CDR3 nucleotide sequence: TGCGCCAGCAGCTTTAGTAAGATGGGCAGGGCCCCCGACGAGCAGTACTTC.

The chain joins TRBV5-4 to TRBJ1-2, with a tentative D call TRBD1 (5 bases). Looked up from germline, CDR1 is SGHNT and CDR2 is YYREEE (reference sequence). V lost 4 bases and J 8 bases, leaving 18 bases between the germline ends. The CDR3 is made up of 14 amino acids. CDR3 sequence reads: CASSPRTGLRGYTF. The CDR3, as DNA: TGTGCCAGCAGCCCCAGGACGGGACTCCGGGGCTACACCTTC.

This chain uses TRBV6-1 with TRBJ1-2, with D possibly being TRBD1 (6 bases). Trimming took off 0 bases at V and 4 bases at J, with 12 bases between the two ends. CDR3 length equals 15 residues. Germline lookup yields CDR1 MNHNS and CDR2 SASEGT. This CDR3 reads CASSEARGGLYGYTF. The CDR3 DNA reads as TGTGCCAGCAGTGAAGCTCGGGGGGGGCTCTATGGCTACACCTTC.

The count of this clone is one. V usage is TRBV6-4 and J usage is TRBJ1-1, with a possible D match to TRBD1 (5 bases). This CDR3 is built from 16 residues. V gave up 0 bases and J gave up 1 base, with 12 bases separating them. Germline loops: CDR1 MRHNA, CDR2 SNTAGT. The DNA of the CDR3 is TGTGCCAGCAGTGACTCGTTGGGGGGACCGAACACTGAAGCTTTCTTT. This encodes CASSDSLGGPNTEAFF.

This chain links TRBV5-1 with TRBJ2-1; 7 bases are shared with TRBD1. The CDR3 is made up of 11 amino acids. Trimming took 5 bases from V and 7 from J; bases not matched to a gene: 0. CDR1 and CDR2 (germline): SGHRS, YFSETQ. This CDR3 reads CASRQGNEQFF. The CDR3 region has the DNA TGCGCCAGCAGACAGGGGAATGAGCAGTTCTTC. Full variable domain (missing parts from reference TRBV5-1 and TRBJ2-1): KAGVTQTPRYLIKTRGQQVTLSCSPISGHRSVSWYQQTPGQGLQFLFEYFSETQRNKGNFPGRFSGRQFSNSRSEMNVSTLELGDSALYLCASRQGNEQFFGPGTRLTVL.

The chain is built from TRBV7-9 and TRBJ2-1; D gene ambiguous. The V gene's germline CDR1 is SEHNR and CDR2 FQNEAQ (reference sequence). The V gene lost 2 bases and the J gene lost 6 bases, with 8 bases spanning the gap. CDR3 length equals 13 residues. DNA of the CDR3: TGTGCCAGCAGCTTATCTTGGGGCAATGAGCAGTTCTTC. Protein product: CASSLSWGNEQFF.

The chain has TRBV3-1 (or the pseudogene TRBV3-2) and TRBJ1-2; D is undetermined. CDR1 is LGHDT and CDR2 is YNNKEL in the germline V gene (reference sequence). The CDR3 spans 11 residues. Trimming stripped 6 bases from V and 4 bases from J, with 6 bases between. The CDR3 region has the DNA TGTGCCAGCAGTCAGGCCTATGGCTACACCTTC. It translates to CASSQAYGYTF.

This chain connects TRBV5-8 to TRBJ2-5; no reliable D call. V shed 4 bases and J shed 3 bases, with 10 bases lying between them. Germline loops: CDR1 SGHTS, CDR2 YDEGEE. The CDR3 covers 13 residues. CDR3 in DNA: TGTGCCAGCAGCCGACGGCAGGAAGAGACCCAGTACTTC. Encoded protein: CASSRRQEETQYF.

The gene calls are TRBV5-1 and TRBJ2-3, with D possibly being TRBD2 (5 bases). V was shortened by 3 bases and J by 2 bases, with 10 bases between the two germline ends. The V gene's germline CDR1 is SGHRS and CDR2 YFSETQ. The CDR3 covers 14 residues. DNA of the CDR3: TGCGCCAGCAGCTCACCGGACTCCACAGATACGCAGTATTTT. It translates to CASSSPDSTDTQYF.

CDR3 sequence: CSASPLDSFNEKLFF. CDR3 bases: TGCAGTGCTAGTCCACTGGACAGTTTTAATGAAAAACTGTTTTTT. The V and J genes are TRBV20-1 and TRBJ1-4; D is perhaps TRBD1 (6 bases). The CDR3 runs 15 residues. Between the trimmed V and J ends, which lost 3 bases and 4 bases, there was a span of 15 bases. CDR1 is DFQATT and CDR2 is SNEGSKA in the germline V gene (reference sequence).

The CDR3 reads CASRPSVDYEQYF. The CDR3 region has the DNA TGTGCCAGTAGACCTAGCGTCGACTACGAGCAGTACTTC. The chain employs TRBV19 and TRBJ2-7; possible D gene TRBD2, 6 bases. The V and J ends lost 6 bases and 3 bases respectively, with 12 bases between them. Germline CDR1 LNHDA, CDR2 SQIVND (reference sequence). The CDR3 has 13 amino acids.

The chain recombines TRBV10-2 with TRBJ1-1; D gene uncertain. The CDR3 length is 12 residues. V shed 6 bases and J shed 1 base, with 6 bases lying between them. CDR1 and CDR2 from the germline V gene are WSHSY and SAAADI. The CDR3 coding sequence is TGCGCCAGCAGAGCACCGAACACTGAAGCTTTCTTT. The encoded protein is CASRAPNTEAFF.

Here the CDR3 DNA reads TGTGCCAGCTCACCTGACAGGGGGTTTTCAGAGACCCAGTACTTC. Encoded protein: CASSPDRGFSETQYF. The rearrangement joins TRBV18 to TRBJ2-5; 9 bases line up with TRBD1. The germline CDR1 and CDR2 sequences are KGHSH and LQKENI. The V and J ends lost 3 bases and 4 bases, in that order; junction bases with no gene match: 6. The CDR3 spans 15 residues.

This clone was detected only once. The chain recombines TRBV14 with TRBJ2-7, with D possibly being TRBD2 (5 bases). The V gene's germline CDR1 is SGHDN and CDR2 FVKESK. The CDR3 has 13 amino acids. V was trimmed by 1 base and J by 6 bases, leaving 10 bases between them. CDR3 sequence: CASSQAAGIEQYF. Written as DNA, the CDR3 is TGTGCCAGCAGCCAAGCGGCCGGGATCGAGCAGTACTTC.

This chain connects TRBV12-5 to TRBJ2-2; D might be TRBD1 (6 bases). Trimming cost V 3 bases and J 3 bases, with 14 bases left between them. The CDR3 consists of 16 residues. Germline assignment: CDR1 LGHNT and CDR2 FRNRAP. CDR3: CASGFSRDTYTGELFF. DNA of the CDR3: TGTGCTAGTGGTTTCTCCCGGGACACCTACACCGGGGAGCTGTTTTTT.

The V and J genes are TRBV6-2 or TRBV6-3 and TRBJ2-7, with D uncertain. The CDR3 sequence is 11 residues long. The V end was cut by 6 bases, the J end by 0 bases, with 3 bases between. The V gene's germline CDR1 is MNHEY and CDR2 SVGEGT. CDR3 in amino acids: CASSDSYEQYF. Here the CDR3 DNA reads TGTGCCAGCAGCGACTCCTACGAGCAGTACTTC.

The J gene is TRBJ1-6, the V gene TRBV10-2; D perhaps matches TRBD1 (5 bases). CDR3 length: 15 residues. Trimming took off 7 bases at V and 8 bases at J, with 18 bases between the two ends. Germline V gives CDR1 WSHSY, CDR2 SAAADI. The CDR3 region is CASTMTQGRDSPLHF. In DNA, the CDR3 is TGCGCCAGCACCATGACTCAGGGTCGGGATTCACCCCTCCACTTT.

The rearrangement joins TRBV7-2 to TRBJ2-3, with a possible D match to TRBD1 (5 bases). The CDR3 runs to 15 residues. The germline V and J ends were trimmed by 5 bases and 3 bases, with 15 bases remaining between them. Germline CDR1 and CDR2: SGHTA and FQGNSA. CDR3 amino acids: CASSIQGIGTDTQYF. As DNA, the CDR3 is TGTGCCAGCAGCATCCAGGGTATCGGGACAGATACGCAGTATTTT.

This clone appeared a few times. The chain employs TRBV2 and TRBJ1-1; unclear D gene. Germline loops: CDR1 SNHLY, CDR2 FYNNEI. The CDR3 runs 13 residues. V lost 4 bases, J lost 3 bases, and 9 bases lay in between. CDR3 loop: CASSVGGHTEAFF. The CDR3, as DNA: TGTGCCAGCAGTGTCGGAGGCCACACTGAAGCTTTCTTT.

The chain joins TRBV2 to TRBJ1-2; D is undetermined. The CDR3 contains 14 residues. The V and J ends lost 3 bases and 2 bases respectively, with 10 bases between them. The germline V gene has CDR1 SNHLY and CDR2 FYNNEI. In nucleotides, the CDR3 is TGTGCCAGCAGTGAGTACGGGCGGAACTATGGCTACACCTTC. The encoded protein is CASSEYGRNYGYTF.

The J gene is TRBJ1-6, the V gene TRBV3-1 (or the pseudogene TRBV3-2); 9 positions match TRBD1. Looked up from germline, CDR1 is LGHDT and CDR2 is YNNKEL (reference sequence). J was trimmed by 11 bases and V by 4 bases; bases with no gene match: 9. The CDR3 is made up of 15 amino acids. The CDR3 reads CASSPGPGQGTPLHF. CDR3 bases: TGTGCCAGCAGCCCGGGACCGGGACAGGGTACACCCCTCCACTTT.